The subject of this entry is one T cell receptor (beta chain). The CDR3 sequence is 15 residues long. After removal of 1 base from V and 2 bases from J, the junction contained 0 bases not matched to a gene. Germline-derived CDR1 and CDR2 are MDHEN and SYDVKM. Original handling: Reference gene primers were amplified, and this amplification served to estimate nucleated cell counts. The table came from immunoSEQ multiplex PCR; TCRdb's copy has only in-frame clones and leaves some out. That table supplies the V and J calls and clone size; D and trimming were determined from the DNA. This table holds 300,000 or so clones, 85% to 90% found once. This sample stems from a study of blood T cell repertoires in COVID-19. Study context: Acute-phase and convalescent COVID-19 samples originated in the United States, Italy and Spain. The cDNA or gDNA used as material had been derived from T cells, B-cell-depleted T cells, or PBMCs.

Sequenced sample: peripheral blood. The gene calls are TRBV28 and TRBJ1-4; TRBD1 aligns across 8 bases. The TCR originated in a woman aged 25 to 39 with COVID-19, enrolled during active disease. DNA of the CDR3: TGTGCCAGCAGTTTATCAGGGGGCACTAATGAAAAACTGTTTTTT. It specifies CASSLSGGTNEKLFF.